Below are 21 T cell receptor beta chains sequenced from a single sample in a study of T-cell memory formation after mild COVID-19. TCRdb reanalysed the 5' RACE reads using MiXCR and keeps one entry per CDR3 protein. The sample lists fewer than 95,000 distinct CDR3 sequences, approximately 13% occurring once. The specimen was PBMCs or a T cell subset sorted from them (not recorded which). The receptor source for this set is an adult woman who had mild COVID-19 (a few samples of this study predate the infection). Cell type and time point are not known.

This chain uses TRBV29-1 with TRBJ2-7; no firm D call. This CDR3 is built from 13 residues. V was cut by 2 bases and J by 1 base, with 9 bases left in between. Germline-derived CDR1 and CDR2 are SQVTM and ANQGSEA. The DNA for the CDR3 is TGCAGCGTTGAATCAACGGGTTCCTACGAGCAGTACTTC. This translates into CSVESTGSYEQYF.

The gene calls are TRBV12-3 or TRBV12-4 and TRBJ2-3; the D gene is possibly TRBD2 (5 bases). The CDR3 consists of 13 residues. V lost 5 bases and J lost 4, with 10 bases in between. CDR3 nucleotides: TGTGCCAGCAGTACAGCGGAGGCAGATACGCAGTATTTT. Translated: CASSTAEADTQYF.

This clonotype was observed a few times. V and J are TRBV4-2 and TRBJ2-5, with 8 positions matching TRBD2. Trimming removed 4 bases from V and 4 bases from J; junction bases left unmatched: 8. This CDR3 is 15 amino acids long. Germline values: CDR1 LGHNA, CDR2 YNFKEQ. Here the CDR3 reads CASSLTGGLAETQYF. DNA of the CDR3: TGTGCCAGCAGCCTTACTGGCGGACTAGCAGAGACCCAGTACTTC.

V gene TRBV7-3 combines with J gene TRBJ2-1; 9 bases map to TRBD1. The germline V gene encodes CDR1 SGHTA and CDR2 FQGTGA. This CDR3 spans 16 amino acids. V dropped 5 bases and J dropped 8; count of bases not matched to a gene: 13. The CDR3 DNA reads TGTGCCAGCAGCCCCCGGGACAGGGACCCCAGGGATGAGCAGTTCTTC. It yields the protein CASSPRDRDPRDEQFF.

The chain joins TRBV30 to TRBJ2-7; D remains ambiguous. The CDR3 runs to 13 residues. The V end was cut by 0 bases, the J end by 2 bases, with 8 bases between. Germline values: CDR1 GTSNPN, CDR2 SVGIG (reference sequence). The CDR3 nucleotides read TGTGCCTGGAGTGTACAGTCCGCCTACGAGCAGTACTTC. It encodes CAWSVQSAYEQYF.

This clonotype was seen a handful of times. The V and J genes are TRBV27 and TRBJ2-5, with D unresolved. Trimming removed 2 bases at V and 9 bases at J, with 13 bases between. CDR1 MNHEY and CDR2 SMNVEV come from the germline V gene (reference sequence). CDR3 length: 13 residues. CDR3 nucleotide sequence: TGTGCCAGCAGTTTAGCCGCCTGGGGTGCCCAGTACTTC. Translation: CASSLAAWGAQYF.

This chain uses TRBV12-3 or TRBV12-4 with TRBJ2-1; TRBD2 matches at 7 bases. Trimming took 4 bases from V and 8 from J; bases not matched to a gene: 5. This CDR3 comprises 13 residues. The CDR3 DNA reads as TGTGCCAGCAGTTACGGGGGGATCTATGAGCAGTTCTTC. This codes for CASSYGGIYEQFF.

Ten or more counts support this clonotype. The gene calls are TRBV7-2 and TRBJ2-7; 8 positions match TRBD1. CDR3 length: 16 amino acids. Trimming at V came to 0 bases and at J to 3 bases, leaving 7 bases not matched to a gene. Germline-derived CDR1 and CDR2 are SGHTA and FQGNSA. For the CDR3, the DNA is TGTGCCAGCAGCTTAGCTTCGGACAGGGCGCTCTACGAGCAGTACTTC. Translation: CASSLASDRALYEQYF.

This clonotype showed up just a few times. The CDR3 sequence: CASSPNGAYEQYF. DNA for the CDR3: TGTGCCAGCAGCCCGAATGGGGCCTACGAGCAGTACTTC. The V gene is TRBV9, the J gene TRBJ2-7; D remains ambiguous. The germline CDR1 and CDR2 sequences are SGDLS and YYNGEE. V was pared by 4 bases and J by 2 bases, with 10 bases between. The CDR3 is made up of 13 amino acids.

The gene calls are TRBV21-1 and TRBJ2-3; TRBD2 reflects the table's D call only, with no check against the DNA. TRBV21-1 is deemed a pseudogene. This CDR3 has 18 residues. CDR3 region: CASSKGERGGAKTDTQYF. CDR3 nucleotides: TGTGCCAGCAGCAAAGGGGAACGCGGGGGGGCCAAGACAGATACGCAGTATTTT.

In its sample, this clonotype was seen a few times. The V gene is TRBV29-1, the J gene TRBJ2-1; 10 bases map to TRBD2. CDR1 and CDR2 from the germline V gene are SQVTM and ANQGSEA. This CDR3 region has 17 residues. The V gene end was trimmed by 4 bases and the J gene end by 7 bases; junction bases not matched to a gene: 16. The DNA for the CDR3 is TGCAGCGTTGTTGTGCTAGCGGGAGACAATATAGGAAATGAGCAGTTCTTC. Translating gives CSVVVLAGDNIGNEQFF.

The sample holds a few counts of this clonotype. The chain uses TRBV21-1 and TRBJ2-1. TRBV21-1 is labeled a pseudogene. The CDR3 totals 10 residues. The chain's CDR3 is CASILLVQFF. CDR3 nucleotide sequence: TGTGCCAGCATTTTGCTCGTCCAGTTCTTC.

Only a few counts were recorded for this clonotype. The gene calls are TRBV12-3 or TRBV12-4 and TRBJ2-2; D gene unclear. With 6 bases removed from V and 1 base from J, the gap between germline ends came to 12 bases. The CDR3 sequence is 15 residues long. CDR3 residues: CASRLSMENTGELFF. CDR3 nucleotide sequence: TGTGCCAGCAGACTTTCTATGGAGAACACCGGGGAGCTGTTTTTT.

The CDR3 protein is CASSPPPGVEQYF. CDR3 in DNA: TGTGCCAGCTCACCACCGCCGGGGGTCGAGCAGTACTTC. This chain connects TRBV18 to TRBJ2-7; tentatively, D is TRBD2 (6 bases). CDR1 KGHSH and CDR2 LQKENI come from the germline V gene. Trimming left V 0 bases short and J 6 bases short, with 9 bases between. The CDR3 contains 13 residues.

In this sample, this clonotype turned up many times. The rearrangement joins TRBV5-1 to TRBJ2-3, with 11 bases identical to TRBD1. Trimming removed 7 bases from V and 2 bases from J; junction bases left unmatched: 6. The CDR3 sequence is 15 residues long. Per the germline V gene, CDR1 is SGHRS and CDR2 is YFSETQ. The CDR3 is CASFRTGGFTDTQYF. CDR3 DNA: TGCGCCAGCTTCCGGACAGGGGGCTTCACAGATACGCAGTATTTT.

The chain has TRBV2 and TRBJ2-3, with D possibly matching TRBD1 (6 bases). The CDR3 contains 13 residues. V dropped 11 bases and J dropped 0 bases, with 12 bases sitting between them. The germline V gene encodes CDR1 SNHLY and CDR2 FYNNEI. The CDR3, as DNA: TGTGCCGCTTGGACAGAGAGCACAGATACGCAGTATTTT. Translated: CAAWTESTDTQYF.

The V gene is TRBV7-9, the J gene TRBJ2-7, with 7 bases fitting TRBD1. Germline V gene sequence: CDR1 SEHNR, CDR2 FQNEAQ (reference sequence). This CDR3 is built from 13 residues. The V segment lost 5 bases and the J segment 3 bases; nucleotides outside the gene matches: 4. The CDR3 spells CASSVTGNYEQYF. The CDR3 bases are TGTGCCAGCAGCGTGACAGGGAACTACGAGCAGTACTTC.

This clonotype has only a few counts. Here the CDR3 DNA reads TGTGCCAGCAGACCAACTCCTAGGTGGTTGAGCTCCTACGAGCAGTACTTC. Encoded protein: CASRPTPRWLSSYEQYF. This chain links TRBV2 with TRBJ2-7; D is uncertain. Germline CDR1 and CDR2: SNHLY and FYNNEI. This CDR3 is built from 17 residues. V was pared by 6 bases and J by 0 bases, with 21 bases between.

Many counts were recorded for this clonotype. The rearrangement joins TRBV7-6 to TRBJ2-1, with 13 bases aligning to TRBD2. Trimming cost V 4 bases and J 0 bases; bases outside gene matches: 3. The CDR3 sequence is 17 residues long. The V gene's germline CDR1 is SGHVS and CDR2 FNYEAQ. The CDR3 DNA reads as TGTGCCAGCAGCTCTGGACTAGCGGGAGCCTCCTACAATGAGCAGTTCTTC. This sequence encodes CASSSGLAGASYNEQFF.

The V call is TRBV7-6, the J call TRBJ2-6; 12 bases are a match to TRBD1. CDR1 and CDR2 from the germline V gene are SGHVS and FNYEAQ. This CDR3 region has 13 residues. V trimming: 6 bases; J trimming: 15 bases; junction bases outside the gene matches: 6. The CDR3 sequence is CASSTGTGGALTF. The CDR3 DNA follows: TGTGCCAGCAGTACGGGGACAGGGGGCGCCCTGACTTTC.

This sequence joins TRBV29-1 and TRBJ2-7, with 14 bases identical to TRBD2. The CDR3 runs 17 residues. Trimming removed 1 base from V and 3 bases from J; junction bases left unmatched: 8. Germline-derived CDR1 and CDR2 are SQVTM and ANQGSEA. In DNA form, the CDR3 reads TGCAGCGTTGAAGTGACTAGCGGGAGGGCCCTACTCTACGAGCAGTACTTC. Translation gives CSVEVTSGRALLYEQYF.